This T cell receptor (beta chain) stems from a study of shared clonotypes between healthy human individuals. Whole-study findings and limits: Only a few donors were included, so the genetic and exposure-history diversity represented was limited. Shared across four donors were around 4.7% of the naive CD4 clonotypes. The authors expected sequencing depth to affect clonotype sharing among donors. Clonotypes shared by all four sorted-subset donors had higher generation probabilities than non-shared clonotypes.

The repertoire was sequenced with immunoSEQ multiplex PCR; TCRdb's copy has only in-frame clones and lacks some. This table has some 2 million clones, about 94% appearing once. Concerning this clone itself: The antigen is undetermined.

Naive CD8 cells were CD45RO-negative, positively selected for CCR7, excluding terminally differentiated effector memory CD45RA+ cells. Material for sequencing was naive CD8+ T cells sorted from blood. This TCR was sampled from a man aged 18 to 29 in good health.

CDR3 nucleotides: TGTGCCAGCAGTTACTCGGTGTCAGGCACAGATACGCAGTATTTT. This encodes CASSYSVSGTDTQYF. The V and J genes are TRBV6-5 and TRBJ2-3; D is ambiguous. The CDR3 sequence is 15 residues long. The V gene's germline CDR1 is MNHEY and CDR2 SVGAGI. V lost 0 bases, J lost 1 base, and 8 bases lay in between.